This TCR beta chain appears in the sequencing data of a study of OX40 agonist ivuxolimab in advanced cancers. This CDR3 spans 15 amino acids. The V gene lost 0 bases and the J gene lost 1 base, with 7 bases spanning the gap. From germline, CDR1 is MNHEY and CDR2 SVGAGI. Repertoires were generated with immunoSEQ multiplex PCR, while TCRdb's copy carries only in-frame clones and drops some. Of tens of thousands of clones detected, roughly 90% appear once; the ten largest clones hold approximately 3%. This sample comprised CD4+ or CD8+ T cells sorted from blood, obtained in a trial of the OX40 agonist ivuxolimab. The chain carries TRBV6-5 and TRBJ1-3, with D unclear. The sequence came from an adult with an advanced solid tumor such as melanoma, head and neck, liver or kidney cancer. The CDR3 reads CASSYSGRSGNTIYF. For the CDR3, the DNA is TGTGCCAGCAGTTACTCGGGGAGGTCTGGAAACACCATATATTTT.